The source of this T cell receptor (beta chain) is a study of siplizumab effects on memory and regulatory T cells. For the study at large: Siplizumab-treated (around 1.1 ug/mL) and drug-free mixed lymphocyte reactions were paired. Study-level points and caveats: Naive T cells seemed more diverse than memory cells; they also seemed major alloresponse contributors.

CDR1 and CDR2 (germline): SGHTA, FQGTGA. The germline V and J ends were trimmed by 1 base and 2 bases, with 5 bases remaining between them. This CDR3 region has 13 residues. Clones were sequenced by immunoSEQ multiplex PCR, and TCRdb holds only the in-frame ones, with some missing. Here the sample spans about 9,900 clones, about 41% being singletons. A roughly six-day coculture at 37°C was performed with the mixed lymphocyte reaction cells. Turning to this clone: Its antigen is currently unknown.

Input material: CFSE-low (dividing) CD4+ T cells sorted from an allogeneic mixed lymphocyte reaction. This TCR was recovered from a human donor in good health; the cells came from an allogeneic mixed lymphocyte reaction. This chain joins TRBV7-3 and TRBJ1-1; D is ambiguous. In nucleotides, the CDR3 is TGTGCCAGCAGCTTAATGCCAAACACTGAAGCTTTCTTT. This encodes CASSLMPNTEAFF.